This TCR beta chain comes out of a study of blood T cell repertoires in COVID-19. Generated by immunoSEQ multiplex PCR, the TCRdb table keeps only in-frame clones and is missing some. The table includes over 200,000 clones, approximately 82% detected once. Source material: peripheral blood. The receptor's source is a man between 40 and 49 years old who had recovered from COVID-19.

The CDR3 DNA is TGTGCCAGCAGCCCCCGGGAGCACCAAGAGACCCAGTACTTC. This codes for CASSPREHQETQYF. The chain is built from TRBV7-6 and TRBJ2-5; D might be TRBD2 (6 bases). V shed 5 bases and J shed 0 bases, with 10 bases lying between them. The CDR3 sequence is 14 residues long. Germline loops: CDR1 SGHVS, CDR2 FNYEAQ.